The 32 T cell receptor beta chains listed next were all sequenced from one sample in a study of cytomegalovirus exposure and HLA in healthy donors. Use of 60 Vbeta and 13 Jbeta primers characterized the PCR. Sequencing used immunoSEQ multiplex PCR; TCRdb keeps in-frame clones, though not all of them. The top ten hold around 1% of the sample, which has 150,000 to 200,000 clones, around 82% seen once. The sequencing sample was made of PBMCs. The receptors derive from a man under 40 in good health and CMV-seronegative.

The chain is built from TRBV28 and TRBJ1-3, with TRBD1 identical over 7 bases. The CDR3 totals 13 residues. The germline CDR1 and CDR2 sequences are MDHEN and SYDVKM. V was clipped by 6 bases and J by 2 bases; unmatched bases: 1. CDR3 in amino acids: CASRTGAGNTIYF. Here the CDR3 DNA reads TGTGCCAGCAGAACAGGGGCTGGAAACACCATATATTTT.

CDR3 nucleotide sequence: TGCGCCAGCAGCCAAGTAGGGACTAGCGGAGCCTACGAGCAGTACTTC. As protein: CASSQVGTSGAYEQYF. The rearrangement links TRBV4-1 to TRBJ2-7, with 11 bases lining up with TRBD2. Germline V gene data show CDR1 as MGHRA and CDR2 as YSYEKL. The CDR3 spans 16 residues. V was pared by 1 base and J by 2 bases, with 4 bases of the junction left unmatched.

The chain recombines TRBV18 with TRBJ2-1; 11 nucleotides match TRBD2. V lost 7 bases to trimming and J lost 7 bases; unmatched junction nucleotides: 18. CDR1 KGHSH and CDR2 LQKENI come from the germline V gene. The CDR3 runs to 18 residues. The CDR3 is CASYGTLAGGRGTNEQFF. The CDR3 DNA reads TGTGCCAGCTATGGAACGCTAGCGGGGGGACGAGGGACTAATGAGCAGTTCTTC.

V is TRBV7-9 and J is TRBJ1-1; D uncertain. The CDR3 sequence is 12 residues long. V lost 5 bases, J lost 7 bases, and 11 bases lay in between. In germline, CDR1 is SEHNR, CDR2 FQNEAQ (reference sequence). The CDR3 coding sequence is TGTGCCAGCAGCGCCAGTCAAGATGAAGCTTTCTTT. Protein sequence: CASSASQDEAFF.

The rearrangement links TRBV6-1 to TRBJ2-3; the match to TRBD1 covers 9 bases. This CDR3 contains 16 residues. Looked up from germline, CDR1 is MNHNS and CDR2 is SASEGT. V lost 3 bases, J lost 2 bases, and 6 bases stayed unmatched. The CDR3 bases are TGTGCCAGCAGTGACGGCTGGACAGGGGACACAGATACGCAGTATTTT. Protein: CASSDGWTGDTDTQYF.

The chain links TRBV27 to TRBJ2-1; 7 positions match TRBD1. The J segment lost 0 bases and the V segment lost 2 bases, leaving 4 bases of the junction unmatched. The CDR3 has 16 residues. The germline V gene has CDR1 MNHEY and CDR2 SMNVEV (reference sequence). The CDR3, as DNA: TGTGCCAGCAGTTTAAAGGGGACAGCCTCCTACAATGAGCAGTTCTTC. This translates into CASSLKGTASYNEQFF.

V usage is TRBV7-6 and J usage is TRBJ1-1; 10 nucleotides align to TRBD1. Germline V lookup: CDR1 SGHVS, CDR2 FNYEAQ. Losses at the gene ends were 5 bases for V and 1 base for J; bases not matched to a gene: 10. The CDR3 extends over 17 amino acids. CDR3 loop: CASSTGQGVFRNTEAFF. In DNA form, the CDR3 reads TGTGCCAGCAGCACCGGACAGGGGGTATTTAGGAACACTGAAGCTTTCTTT. Combining the CDR3 with reference TRBV7-6 and TRBJ1-1 gives the whole variable domain GAGVSQSPRYKVTKRGQDVALRCDPISGHVSLYWYRQALGQGPEFLTYFNYEAQQDKSGLPNDRFSAERPEGSISTLTIQRTEQRDSAMYRCASSTGQGVFRNTEAFFGQGTRLTVV.

The V gene is TRBV18, the J gene TRBJ1-1; tentative D call: TRBD1 (5 bases). V gave up 3 bases and J gave up 2 bases, with 13 bases separating them. This CDR3 contains 15 residues. CDR1 is KGHSH and CDR2 is LQKENI in the germline V gene. Here the CDR3 DNA reads TGTGCCAGCTCACCCATCCCAGGGACTAACACTGAAGCTTTCTTT. Amino acids: CASSPIPGTNTEAFF.

This chain links TRBV7-2 with TRBJ2-7, with 7 bases lining up with TRBD1. CDR1 is SGHTA and CDR2 is FQGNSA in the germline V gene. This CDR3 spans 15 amino acids. V was pared by 5 bases and J by 3 bases, with 10 bases of the junction left unmatched. In DNA form, the CDR3 reads TGTGCCAGCAGCCCCGAGGGACAGAGACACTACGAGCAGTACTTC. Translating gives CASSPEGQRHYEQYF.

This clone showed up just a few times. V and J are TRBV19 and TRBJ1-2; no firm D call. The germline gives CDR1 LNHDA, CDR2 SQIVND (reference sequence). V lost 5 bases, J lost 0 bases, and 13 bases lay in between. The CDR3 loop spans 15 amino acids. CDR3: CASSGWAWANYGYTF. The CDR3 region has the DNA TGTGCCAGTAGTGGCTGGGCTTGGGCTAACTATGGCTACACCTTC.

The chain links TRBV7-2 to TRBJ2-7; the match to TRBD1 covers 10 bases. The ends lost 1 base at V and 2 bases at J; junction bases unmatched: 8. Germline V CDR1 and CDR2: SGHTA, FQGNSA. The CDR3 is 17 amino acids. The CDR3 sequence is CASSLGGGGTGAYEQYF. CDR3 bases: TGTGCCAGCAGCTTAGGTGGCGGGGGGACAGGGGCCTACGAGCAGTACTTC. Supplemented by reference TRBV7-2 and TRBJ2-7, the full variable domain reads GAGVSQSPSNKVTEKGKDVELRCDPISGHTALYWYRQSLGQGLEFLIYFQGNSAPDKSGLPSDRFSAERTGGSVSTLTIQRTQQEDSAVYLCASSLGGGGTGAYEQYFGPGTRLTVT.

This clone has a single count. The rearrangement uses TRBV20-1 and TRBJ2-3; D not resolved. Germline lookup yields CDR1 DFQATT and CDR2 SNEGSKA (reference sequence). Trimming stripped 5 bases from V and 6 bases from J, with 6 bases between. The CDR3 loop spans 10 amino acids. The CDR3 region has the DNA TGCAGTGCTCCGGGTGATACGCAGTATTTT. Translated: CSAPGDTQYF.

In its sample, this clone was seen a few times. This rearrangement joins TRBV7-3 to TRBJ2-2; D perhaps matches TRBD2 (7 bases). The germline CDR1 and CDR2 sequences are SGHTA and FQGTGA. V was clipped by 0 bases and J by 6 bases, with 17 bases between them. This CDR3 has 17 amino acids. This chain's CDR3 is CASSLTGGGSNAGELFF. For the CDR3, the DNA is TGTGCCAGCAGCTTAACGGGGGGCGGGAGTAATGCCGGGGAGCTGTTTTTT. The whole variable domain, filled in from reference TRBV7-3 and TRBJ2-2, reads GAGVSQTPSNKVTEKGKYVELRCDPISGHTALYWYRQSLGQGPEFLIYFQGTGAADDSGLPNDRFFAVRPEGSVSTLKIQRTERGDSAVYLCASSLTGGGSNAGELFFGEGSRLTVL.

The gene calls are TRBV5-6 and TRBJ2-1; 11 positions match TRBD2. V dropped 1 base and J dropped 7; count of bases not matched to a gene: 4. Looked up from germline, CDR1 is SGHDT and CDR2 is YYEEEE. The CDR3 length is 15 residues. CDR3 sequence: CASSLRLAGFNEQFF. CDR3 coding DNA: TGTGCCAGCAGCTTGCGACTAGCGGGGTTTAATGAGCAGTTCTTC.

The chain joins TRBV4-1 to TRBJ1-4; TRBD1 agrees at 7 bases. The CDR3 has 19 amino acids. V lost 2 bases and J lost 7; bases outside the gene matches: 19. Germline V gene sequence: CDR1 MGHRA, CDR2 YSYEKL. CDR3 in amino acids: CASSQTRGGHRGVGEKLFF. CDR3 sequence (DNA): TGCGCCAGCAGCCAAACCCGAGGGGGTCACAGGGGAGTGGGTGAAAAACTGTTTTTT.

This chain joins TRBV4-1 and TRBJ1-2, with a weak D call TRBD1 (5 bases). Germline V gene data show CDR1 as MGHRA and CDR2 as YSYEKL. The CDR3 is 18 residues long. Trimming stripped 0 bases from V and 4 bases from J, with 21 bases between. The CDR3 DNA sequence: TGCGCCAGCAGCCAAGAGTATTCATCGGGGGTAGATCGCTATGGCTACACCTTC. Protein product: CASSQEYSSGVDRYGYTF.

This clone has just one count. The chain carries TRBV18 and TRBJ2-7; the match to TRBD2 covers 7 bases. Germline-derived CDR1 and CDR2 are KGHSH and LQKENI. V was clipped by 3 bases and J by 1 base; unmatched bases: 9. The CDR3 extends over 16 amino acids. The CDR3 DNA reads as TGTGCCAGCTCACCCCTAGCGGAGGCTTCTTCCTACGAGCAGTACTTC. Protein sequence: CASSPLAEASSYEQYF.

The genes are TRBV5-1 and TRBJ1-1; TRBD1 aligns across 10 bases. V lost 7 bases, J lost 2 bases, and 8 bases stayed unmatched. The CDR3 extends over 15 amino acids. From germline, CDR1 is SGHRS and CDR2 YFSETQ. CDR3 amino acids: CASGSGTGVNTEAFF. CDR3 DNA sequence: TGCGCCAGCGGATCCGGGACAGGGGTAAACACTGAAGCTTTCTTT.

The chain couples TRBV5-1 to TRBJ1-1, with 7 nucleotides matching TRBD1. Germline CDR1 and CDR2: SGHRS and YFSETQ. The ends lost 4 bases at V and 1 base at J; junction bases unmatched: 7. The length of the CDR3 is 15 residues. The CDR3 here is CASSPIQGKNTEAFF. In DNA, the CDR3 is TGCGCCAGCAGCCCGATACAGGGGAAGAACACTGAAGCTTTCTTT.

This rearrangement joins TRBV2 to TRBJ2-3; D gene ambiguous. CDR1 and CDR2 from the germline V gene are SNHLY and FYNNEI. The CDR3 has 13 amino acids. Trimming took 4 bases from V and 3 from J, leaving 8 bases between them. The CDR3, as DNA: TGTGCCAGCAGTGTGACAATGACAGATACGCAGTATTTT. Its protein product is CASSVTMTDTQYF.

The V call is TRBV7-9, the J call TRBJ2-1; 8 nucleotides agree with TRBD2. CDR1 SEHNR and CDR2 FQNEAQ come from the germline V gene (reference sequence). The CDR3 extends over 16 amino acids. The V and J ends lost 8 bases and 2 bases, in that order; junction bases with no gene match: 11. CDR3: CASPGGGPGAYNEQFF. For the CDR3, the DNA is TGTGCCAGCCCCGGCGGGGGGCCTGGGGCCTACAATGAGCAGTTCTTC.

The gene calls are TRBV30 and TRBJ1-6; D is perhaps TRBD1 (6 bases). This CDR3 comprises 13 residues. Germline-derived CDR1 and CDR2 are GTSNPN and SVGIG (reference sequence). Deletions cut 6 bases from V and 6 bases from J, with 12 bases between. This CDR3 reads CACLQGFNSPLHF. The CDR3 DNA reads TGTGCCTGCTTACAGGGTTTTAATTCACCCCTCCACTTT.

The chain recombines TRBV28 with TRBJ2-2, with 7 bases that match TRBD1. The CDR3 spans 16 residues. Trimming at V came to 5 bases and at J to 0 bases, leaving 6 bases not matched to a gene. Germline V lookup: CDR1 MDHEN, CDR2 SYDVKM. CDR3 loop: CASSNTGEANTGELFF. The CDR3 bases are TGTGCCAGCAGTAACACAGGGGAAGCGAACACCGGGGAGCTGTTTTTT.

The gene calls are TRBV2 and TRBJ2-7; D is perhaps TRBD1 (6 bases). The germline V and J ends were trimmed by 5 bases and 1 base, with 12 bases remaining between them. Germline V gives CDR1 SNHLY, CDR2 FYNNEI. The length of the CDR3 is 14 residues. The CDR3 DNA follows: TGTGCCAGCAGTCTAGGGACACTTTCCTACGAGCAGTACTTC. Translation gives CASSLGTLSYEQYF.

The chain has TRBV5-6 and TRBJ2-3; 8 nucleotides line up with TRBD1. Germline CDR1 reads SGHDT; CDR2 reads YYEEEE. V trimming: 4 bases; J trimming: 2 bases; junction bases outside the gene matches: 12. This CDR3 is built from 17 residues. This CDR3 reads CASSGVAGTGYTDTQYF. CDR3 in DNA: TGTGCCAGCAGCGGGGTCGCCGGGACAGGTTACACAGATACGCAGTATTTT.

This chain uses TRBV7-6 with TRBJ2-2; TRBD2 matches at 14 bases. V lost 1 base to trimming and J lost 6 bases; unmatched junction nucleotides: 7. Germline lookup yields CDR1 SGHVS and CDR2 FNYEAQ. The CDR3 runs to 18 residues. The CDR3 protein is CASSLVGGTSGSSGELFF. As DNA, the CDR3 is TGTGCCAGCAGCTTAGTTGGGGGGACTAGCGGGAGTTCCGGGGAGCTGTTTTTT.

The V call is TRBV27, the J call TRBJ2-3, with D possibly being TRBD1 (8 bases). The CDR3 is made up of 20 amino acids. In germline, CDR1 is MNHEY, CDR2 SMNVEV (reference sequence). Trimming removed 8 bases at V and 3 bases at J, with 33 bases between. As DNA, the CDR3 is TGTGCCAGCCGCCGACAGGGGCGGTCCTTGCGTGGGGGACTAACAGATACGCAGTATTTT. It encodes CASRRQGRSLRGGLTDTQYF.

This chain joins TRBV18 and TRBJ1-2, with D possibly TRBD1 on 5 matching bases. Deletions cut 3 bases from V and 6 bases from J, with 11 bases between. The CDR3 has 13 residues. Germline loops: CDR1 KGHSH, CDR2 LQKENI. CDR3 nucleotide sequence: TGTGCCAGCTCACCGATCAGGGTCGATGGCTACACCTTC. Protein product: CASSPIRVDGYTF.

V gene TRBV6-5 combines with J gene TRBJ2-1, with 7 bases fitting TRBD2. Trimming removed 0 bases from V and 12 bases from J; junction bases left unmatched: 11. CDR1 MNHEY and CDR2 SVGAGI come from the germline V gene. There are 15 residues in the CDR3. The CDR3 DNA sequence: TGTGCCAGCAGTTACTCTCTGACAGCGGGAATTGGGCAGTTCTTC. Encoded protein: CASSYSLTAGIGQFF.

This chain uses TRBV30 with TRBJ2-2; no firm D call. This CDR3 contains 16 residues. The germline V gene has CDR1 GTSNPN and CDR2 SVGIG (reference sequence). V was pared by 2 bases and J by 1 base, with 14 bases between. The CDR3 is CAWSRWFRQNTGELFF. The CDR3 region has the DNA TGTGCCTGGAGTCGTTGGTTCCGACAGAACACCGGGGAGCTGTTTTTT.

The chain joins TRBV5-5 to TRBJ2-5; maybe TRBD1 (6 bases). The CDR3 is made up of 15 amino acids. Per the germline V gene, CDR1 is SGHKS and CDR2 is YYEKEE (reference sequence). The V end lost 3 bases, the J end lost 0 bases, and 12 bases lay between the germline ends. This CDR3 reads CASSSTGAYQETQYF. The CDR3 region has the DNA TGTGCCAGCAGCTCGACAGGAGCCTACCAAGAGACCCAGTACTTC.

The chain carries TRBV7-9 and TRBJ2-1; no firm D call. Trimming removed 4 bases at V and 4 bases at J, with 14 bases between. The CDR3 spans 15 residues. Germline V lookup: CDR1 SEHNR, CDR2 FQNEAQ (reference sequence). Here the CDR3 reads CASSYIASPYNEQFF. CDR3 nucleotide sequence: TGTGCCAGCAGCTACATAGCATCCCCTTACAATGAGCAGTTCTTC.